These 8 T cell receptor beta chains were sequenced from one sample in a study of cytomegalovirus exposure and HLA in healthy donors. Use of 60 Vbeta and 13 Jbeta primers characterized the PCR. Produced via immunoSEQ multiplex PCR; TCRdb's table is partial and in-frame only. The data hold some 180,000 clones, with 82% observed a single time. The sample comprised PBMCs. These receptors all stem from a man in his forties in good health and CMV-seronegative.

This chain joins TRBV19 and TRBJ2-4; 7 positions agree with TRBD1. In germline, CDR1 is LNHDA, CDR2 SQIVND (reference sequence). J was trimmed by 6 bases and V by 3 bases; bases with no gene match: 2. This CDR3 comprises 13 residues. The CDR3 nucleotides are TGTGCCAGTAGTATGCCAGGGGGAAACATTCAGTACTTC. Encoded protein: CASSMPGGNIQYF.

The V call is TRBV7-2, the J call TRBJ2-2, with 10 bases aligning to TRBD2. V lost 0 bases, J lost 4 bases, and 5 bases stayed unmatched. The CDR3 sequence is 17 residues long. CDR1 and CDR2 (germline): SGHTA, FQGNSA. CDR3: CASSLALGLAITGELFF. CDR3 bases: TGTGCCAGCAGCTTAGCGCTGGGACTAGCGATCACCGGGGAGCTGTTTTTT.

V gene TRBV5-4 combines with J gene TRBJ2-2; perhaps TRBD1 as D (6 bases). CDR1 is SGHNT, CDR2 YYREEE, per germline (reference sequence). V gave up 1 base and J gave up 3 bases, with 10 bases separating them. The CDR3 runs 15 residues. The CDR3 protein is CASSLTGWYTGELFF. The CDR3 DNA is TGTGCCAGCAGCTTGACAGGGTGGTACACCGGGGAGCTGTTTTTT. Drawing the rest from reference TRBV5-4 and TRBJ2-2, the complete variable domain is ETGVTQSPTHLIKTRGQQVTLRCSSQSGHNTVSWYQQALGQGPQFIFQYYREEENGRGNFPPRFSGLQFPNYSSELNVNALELDDSALYLCASSLTGWYTGELFFGEGSRLTVL.

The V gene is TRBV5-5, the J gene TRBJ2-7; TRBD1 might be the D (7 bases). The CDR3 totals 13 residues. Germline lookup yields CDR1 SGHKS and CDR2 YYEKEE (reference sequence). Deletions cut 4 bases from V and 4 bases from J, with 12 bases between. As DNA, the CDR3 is TGTGCCAGCAGCAAACAGGGGAGGTACGAGCAGTACTTC. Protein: CASSKQGRYEQYF.

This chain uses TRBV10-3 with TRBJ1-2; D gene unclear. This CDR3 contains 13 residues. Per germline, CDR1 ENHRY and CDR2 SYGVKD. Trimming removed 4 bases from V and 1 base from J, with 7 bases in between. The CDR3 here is CAISGGINYGYTF. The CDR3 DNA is TGTGCCATCAGTGGAGGGATTAACTATGGCTACACCTTC.

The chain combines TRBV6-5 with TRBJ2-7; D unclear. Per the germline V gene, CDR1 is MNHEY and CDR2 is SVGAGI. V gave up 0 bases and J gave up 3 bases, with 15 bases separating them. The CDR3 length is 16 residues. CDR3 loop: CASSYSPVQIFYEQYF. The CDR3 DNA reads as TGTGCCAGCAGTTACTCCCCCGTTCAGATATTCTACGAGCAGTACTTC.

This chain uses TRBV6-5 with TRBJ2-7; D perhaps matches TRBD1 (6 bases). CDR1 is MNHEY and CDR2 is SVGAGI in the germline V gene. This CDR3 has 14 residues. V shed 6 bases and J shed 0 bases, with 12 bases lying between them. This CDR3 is CASSPQGDSYEQYF. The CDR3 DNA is TGTGCCAGCAGCCCACAGGGAGACTCCTACGAGCAGTACTTC.

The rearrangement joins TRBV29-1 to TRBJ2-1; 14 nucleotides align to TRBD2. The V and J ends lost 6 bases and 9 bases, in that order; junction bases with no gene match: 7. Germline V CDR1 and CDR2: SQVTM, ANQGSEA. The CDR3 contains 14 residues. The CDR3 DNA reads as TGCAGCGTGACGGGACTAGCGGGAGTCAGTGAGCAGTTCTTC. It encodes CSVTGLAGVSEQFF.